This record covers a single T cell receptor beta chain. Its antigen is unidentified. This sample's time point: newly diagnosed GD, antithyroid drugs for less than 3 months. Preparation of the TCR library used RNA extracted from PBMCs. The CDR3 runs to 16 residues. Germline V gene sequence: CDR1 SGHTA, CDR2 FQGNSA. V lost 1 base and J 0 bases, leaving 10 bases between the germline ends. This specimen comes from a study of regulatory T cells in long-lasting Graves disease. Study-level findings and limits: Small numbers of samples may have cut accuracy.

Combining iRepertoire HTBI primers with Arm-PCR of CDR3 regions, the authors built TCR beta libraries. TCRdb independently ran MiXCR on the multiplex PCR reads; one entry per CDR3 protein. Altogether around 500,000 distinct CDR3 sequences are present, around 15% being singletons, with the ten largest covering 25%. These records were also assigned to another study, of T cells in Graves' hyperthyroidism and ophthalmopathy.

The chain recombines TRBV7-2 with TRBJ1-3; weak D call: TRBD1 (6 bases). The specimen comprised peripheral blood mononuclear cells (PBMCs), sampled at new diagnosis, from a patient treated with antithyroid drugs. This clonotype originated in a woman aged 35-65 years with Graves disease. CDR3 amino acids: CASSLVGTSSGNTIYF. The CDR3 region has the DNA TGTGCCAGCAGCTTAGTCGGGACAAGCTCTGGAAACACCATATATTTT.